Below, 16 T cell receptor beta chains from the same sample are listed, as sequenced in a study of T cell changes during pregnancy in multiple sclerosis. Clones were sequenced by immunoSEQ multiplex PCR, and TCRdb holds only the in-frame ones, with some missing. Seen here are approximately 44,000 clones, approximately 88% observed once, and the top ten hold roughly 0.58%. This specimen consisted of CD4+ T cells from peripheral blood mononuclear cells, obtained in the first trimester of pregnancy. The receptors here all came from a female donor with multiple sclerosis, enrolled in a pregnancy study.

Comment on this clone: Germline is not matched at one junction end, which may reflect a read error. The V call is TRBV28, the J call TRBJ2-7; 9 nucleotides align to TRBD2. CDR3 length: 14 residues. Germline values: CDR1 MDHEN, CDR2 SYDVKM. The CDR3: CASSLQGGRAIPHF. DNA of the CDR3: TGTGCCAGCAGTTTACAGGGCGGGAGGGCCATCCCGCACTTC.

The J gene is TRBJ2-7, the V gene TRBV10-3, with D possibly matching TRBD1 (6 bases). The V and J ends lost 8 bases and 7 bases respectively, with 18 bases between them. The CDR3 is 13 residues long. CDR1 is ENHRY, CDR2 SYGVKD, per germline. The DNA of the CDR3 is TGTGCCATCCGGTCGGCAGGGGATGATGAGCAGTACTTC. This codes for CAIRSAGDDEQYF.

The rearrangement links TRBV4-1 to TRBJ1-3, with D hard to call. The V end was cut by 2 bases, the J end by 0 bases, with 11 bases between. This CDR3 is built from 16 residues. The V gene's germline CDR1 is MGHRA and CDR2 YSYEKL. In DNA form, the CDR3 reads TGCGCCAGCAGCCAACCTCTGGCGGGCTCTGGAAACACCATATATTTT. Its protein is CASSQPLAGSGNTIYF.

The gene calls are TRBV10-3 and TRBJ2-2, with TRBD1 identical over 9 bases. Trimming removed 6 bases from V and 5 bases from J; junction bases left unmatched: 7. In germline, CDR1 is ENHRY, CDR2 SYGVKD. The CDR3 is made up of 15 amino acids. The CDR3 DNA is TGTGCCATCAGCGCTTCCGGGACAGGGACCGGGGAGCTGTTTTTT. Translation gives CAISASGTGTGELFF.

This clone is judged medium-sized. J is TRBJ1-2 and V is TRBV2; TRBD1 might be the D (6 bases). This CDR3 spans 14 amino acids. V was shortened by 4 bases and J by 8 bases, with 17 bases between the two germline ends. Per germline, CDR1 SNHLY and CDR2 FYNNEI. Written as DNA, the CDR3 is TGTGCCAGCAGTGGCCTAACAGGGCTGAGGGGCTACACCTTC. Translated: CASSGLTGLRGYTF.

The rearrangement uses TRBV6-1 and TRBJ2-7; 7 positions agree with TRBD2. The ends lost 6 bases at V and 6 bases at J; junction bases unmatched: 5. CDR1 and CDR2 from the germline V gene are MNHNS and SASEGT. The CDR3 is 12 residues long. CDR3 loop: CASSLTSAEQYF. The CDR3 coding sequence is TGTGCCAGCAGCCTCACTAGCGCCGAGCAGTACTTC.

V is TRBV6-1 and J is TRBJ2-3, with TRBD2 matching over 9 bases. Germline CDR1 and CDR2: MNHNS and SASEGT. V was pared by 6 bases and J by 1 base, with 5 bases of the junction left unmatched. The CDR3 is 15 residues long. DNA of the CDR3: TGTGCCAGCAGCCCCTTAGCGGGAGGCACAGATACGCAGTATTTT. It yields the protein CASSPLAGGTDTQYF.

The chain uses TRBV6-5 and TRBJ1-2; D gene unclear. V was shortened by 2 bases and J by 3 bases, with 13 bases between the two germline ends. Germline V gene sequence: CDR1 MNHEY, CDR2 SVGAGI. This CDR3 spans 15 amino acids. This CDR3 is CASSYREEEYYGYTF. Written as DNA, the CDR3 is TGTGCCAGCAGTTACCGGGAGGAGGAGTACTATGGCTACACCTTC.

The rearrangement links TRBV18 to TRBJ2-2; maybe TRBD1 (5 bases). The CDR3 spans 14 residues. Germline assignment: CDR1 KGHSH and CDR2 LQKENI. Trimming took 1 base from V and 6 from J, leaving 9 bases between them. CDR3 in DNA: TGTGCCAGCTCACCACAGGGGTGGTCCGGGGAGCTGTTTTTT. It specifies CASSPQGWSGELFF.

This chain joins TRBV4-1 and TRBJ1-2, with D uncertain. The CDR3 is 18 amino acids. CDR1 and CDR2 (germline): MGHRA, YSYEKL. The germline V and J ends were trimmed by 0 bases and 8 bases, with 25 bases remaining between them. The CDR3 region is CASSQEAGIFTPYDGYTF. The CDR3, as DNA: TGCGCCAGCAGCCAAGAGGCAGGCATTTTTACCCCATACGACGGCTACACCTTC.

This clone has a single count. CDR3 DNA sequence: TGCGCCAGCCACGGCGACAGGGCTGGCGGCTACACCTTC. Translating gives CASHGDRAGGYTF. The rearrangement joins TRBV5-1 to TRBJ1-2; 7 nucleotides agree with TRBD1. Germline loops: CDR1 SGHRS, CDR2 YFSETQ. The CDR3 runs 13 residues. Germline trimming cut 7 bases from V and 8 bases from J; bases unmatched to any gene: 11.

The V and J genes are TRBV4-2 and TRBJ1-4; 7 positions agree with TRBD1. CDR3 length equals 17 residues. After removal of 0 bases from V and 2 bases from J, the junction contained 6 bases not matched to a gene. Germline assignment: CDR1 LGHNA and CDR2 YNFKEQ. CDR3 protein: CASSQEGIGGTNEKLFF. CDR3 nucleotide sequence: TGTGCCAGCAGCCAAGAGGGTATAGGGGGCACTAATGAAAAACTGTTTTTT.

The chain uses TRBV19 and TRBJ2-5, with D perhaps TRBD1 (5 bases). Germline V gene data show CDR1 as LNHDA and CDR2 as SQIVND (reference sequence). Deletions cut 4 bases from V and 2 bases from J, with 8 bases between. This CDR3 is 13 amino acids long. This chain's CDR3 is CASSNDRQETQYF. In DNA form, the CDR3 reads TGTGCCAGTAGTAATGACAGACAAGAGACCCAGTACTTC. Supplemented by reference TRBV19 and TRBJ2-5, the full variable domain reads DGGITQSPKYLFRKEGQNVTLSCEQNLNHDAMYWYRQDPGQGLRLIYYSQIVNDFQKGDIAEGYSVSREKKESFPLTVTSAQKNPTAFYLCASSNDRQETQYFGPGTRLLVL.

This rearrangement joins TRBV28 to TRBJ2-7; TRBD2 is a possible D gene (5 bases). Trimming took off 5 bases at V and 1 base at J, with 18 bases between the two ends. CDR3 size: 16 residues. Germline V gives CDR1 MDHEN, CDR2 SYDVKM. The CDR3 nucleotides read TGTGCCAGCAGTCCCACCCCCGGACGGAGGTCCTACGAGCAGTACTTC. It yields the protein CASSPTPGRRSYEQYF.

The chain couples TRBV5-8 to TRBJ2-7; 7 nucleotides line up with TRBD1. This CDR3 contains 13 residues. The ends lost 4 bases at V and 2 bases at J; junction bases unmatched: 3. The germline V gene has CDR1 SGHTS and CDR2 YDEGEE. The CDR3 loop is CASSRGQTYEQYF. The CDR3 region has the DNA TGTGCCAGCAGCCGGGGACAGACCTACGAGCAGTACTTC.

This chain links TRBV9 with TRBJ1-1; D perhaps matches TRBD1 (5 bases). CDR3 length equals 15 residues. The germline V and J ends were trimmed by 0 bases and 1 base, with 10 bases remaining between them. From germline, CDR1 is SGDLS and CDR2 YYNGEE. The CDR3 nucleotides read TGTGCCAGCAGCGTAGACCCGACAGCGAACACTGAAGCTTTCTTT. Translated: CASSVDPTANTEAFF.